Below, 23 T cell receptor beta chains from the same sample are listed, as sequenced in a study of T-cell memory formation after mild COVID-19. A single record per CDR3 protein comes from TCRdb applying MiXCR to the 5' RACE reads. The table includes 90,000 to 120,000 distinct CDR3 sequences, 15% to 20% detected once. The sequenced sample was PBMCs or a T cell subset sorted from them (not recorded which). All receptors come from a man aged 18 to 29 who had mild COVID-19 (a few samples of this study predate the infection). Cell type and time point are not known.

This clonotype has only a few counts. The chain recombines TRBV6-5 with TRBJ2-1; D unresolved. The V end lost 4 bases, the J end lost 6 bases, and 13 bases lay between the germline ends. Germline V gene lookup returns CDR1 MNHEY and CDR2 SVGAGI. The CDR3 contains 14 residues. This CDR3 is CASSSRHESNEQFF. The CDR3 nucleotides read TGTGCCAGCAGTTCCCGACACGAATCCAATGAGCAGTTCTTC.

This clonotype has a single count. The chain joins TRBV28 to TRBJ1-2, with D possibly TRBD1 on 6 matching bases. The V end was cut by 6 bases, the J end by 4 bases, with 9 bases between. The CDR3 extends over 12 amino acids. The germline V gene has CDR1 MDHEN and CDR2 SYDVKM. In DNA, the CDR3 is TGTGCCAGCAGGGACAGCGCCTATGGCTACACCTTC. This gives the protein CASRDSAYGYTF.

A few counts support this clonotype. The V and J genes are TRBV5-8 and TRBJ2-3, with no clear D. In germline, CDR1 is SGHTS, CDR2 YDEGEE. V lost 4 bases and J lost 6, with 18 bases in between. This CDR3 is 15 amino acids long. This chain's CDR3 is CASSAQGLEADTQYF. CDR3 nucleotides: TGTGCCAGCAGCGCCCAAGGGCTAGAAGCTGATACGCAGTATTTT.

The table lists this clonotype with a few counts. The CDR3 DNA follows: TGCAGTGCTACATCCGGGACAGGATCCGGCTACACCTTC. Protein sequence: CSATSGTGSGYTF. This chain joins TRBV20-1 and TRBJ1-2, with 8 bases identical to TRBD1. The V segment lost 4 bases and the J segment 8 bases; nucleotides outside the gene matches: 9. This CDR3 contains 13 residues. Germline V gene lookup returns CDR1 DFQATT and CDR2 SNEGSKA (reference sequence).

This clonotype turned up a few times. The rearrangement links TRBV18 to TRBJ2-5, with TRBD1 matching 8 bases. Trimming took 6 bases from V and 2 from J; bases not matched to a gene: 8. From germline, CDR1 is KGHSH and CDR2 LQKENI. The CDR3 has 15 amino acids. DNA of the CDR3: TGTGCCAGCTCCTACCAACAGGGGGGACAAGAGACCCAGTACTTC. It specifies CASSYQQGGQETQYF.

The chain couples TRBV6-2 or TRBV6-3 to TRBJ1-1; D may be TRBD1 (6 bases). The CDR3 runs 12 residues. Trimming removed 2 bases at V and 8 bases at J, with 9 bases between. Germline values: CDR1 MNHEY, CDR2 SVGEGT. CDR3 bases: TGTGCCAGCAGTTACCCACAGGGAGAAGCTTTCTTT. Protein: CASSYPQGEAFF.

This clonotype was counted a few times. This rearrangement joins TRBV20-1 to TRBJ1-5; perhaps TRBD1 as D (5 bases). Germline CDR1 reads DFQATT; CDR2 reads SNEGSKA (reference sequence). The CDR3 contains 12 residues. Trimming took off 4 bases at V and 6 bases at J, with 10 bases between the two ends. CDR3 sequence reads: CSANPGGQPQHF. The CDR3, as DNA: TGCAGTGCTAACCCGGGGGGTCAGCCCCAGCATTTT.

V gene TRBV7-3 combines with J gene TRBJ2-2; 11 bases are a match to TRBD1. CDR3 length equals 15 residues. V dropped 2 bases and J dropped 6; count of bases not matched to a gene: 2. Germline assignment: CDR1 SGHTA and CDR2 FQGTGA. CDR3 in DNA: TGTGCCAGCAGCTTACCGGGACAGGGGGCCGGGGAGCTGTTTTTT. Encoded protein: CASSLPGQGAGELFF.

The chain uses TRBV4-1 and TRBJ2-1; 8 bases agree with TRBD1. Per the germline V gene, CDR1 is MGHRA and CDR2 is YSYEKL. This CDR3 spans 15 amino acids. Trimming cost V 3 bases and J 12 bases; bases outside gene matches: 13. The CDR3 sequence: CASSHNSGGSPGQFF. CDR3 DNA: TGCGCCAGCAGCCACAACTCAGGGGGCTCCCCCGGGCAGTTCTTC.

The chain couples TRBV12-3 or TRBV12-4 to TRBJ2-1; TRBD2 aligns across 8 bases. This CDR3 has 20 residues. V lost 1 base to trimming and J lost 0 bases; unmatched junction nucleotides: 14. The CDR3 nucleotides read TGTGCCAGCAGTTTAGGTAGGCGGGGGGCTCTCCGAAACTCCTACAATGAGCAGTTCTTC. Protein sequence: CASSLGRRGALRNSYNEQFF.

CDR3: CASSPVVLGGHNEQFF. DNA of the CDR3: TGTGCCAGCAGCCCCGTTGTTTTGGGGGGGCACAATGAGCAGTTCTTC. The chain has TRBV7-6 and TRBJ2-1; D is perhaps TRBD2 (7 bases). V shed 5 bases and J shed 5 bases, with 19 bases lying between them. The germline CDR1 and CDR2 sequences are SGHVS and FNYEAQ. CDR3 length: 16 residues.

This clonotype was found a few times. The chain has TRBV7-3 and TRBJ2-2; a weak D match, TRBD2 (6 bases). The ends were cut back, 6 bases at V and 3 bases at J, with 14 bases in the middle. The CDR3 has 15 amino acids. The germline CDR1 and CDR2 sequences are SGHTA and FQGTGA. As DNA, the CDR3 is TGTGCCAGCAGAACCGGGACTGGAGACACCGGGGAGCTGTTTTTT. It yields the protein CASRTGTGDTGELFF.

This clonotype has just a few counts. This chain joins TRBV7-2 and TRBJ1-6; D unresolved. Germline CDR1 reads SGHTA; CDR2 reads FQGNSA. This CDR3 is built from 14 residues. V lost 5 bases to trimming and J lost 10 bases, with 15 bases between them. For the CDR3, the DNA is TGTGCCAGCAGCCCGTCAGGAAGTAGGTCACCCCTCCACTTT. It is translated as CASSPSGSRSPLHF.

The gene calls are TRBV7-9 and TRBJ2-7; 9 bases line up with TRBD2. The CDR3 is made up of 14 amino acids. Germline loops: CDR1 SEHNR, CDR2 FQNEAQ (reference sequence). J gave up 4 bases and V 5 bases, and 6 bases lay outside the gene matches. The CDR3 nucleotides read TGTGCCAGCAGCCGTAGCGGGGGTGGATACGAGCAGTACTTC. This translates into CASSRSGGGYEQYF.

This clonotype was found a few times. V gene TRBV29-1 combines with J gene TRBJ2-2; a possible D gene is TRBD1 (6 bases). Germline V gene data show CDR1 as SQVTM and CDR2 as ANQGSEA. V dropped 4 bases and J dropped 5 bases, with 11 bases sitting between them. CDR3 length: 13 residues. CDR3 sequence (DNA): TGCAGCGTTGTCAGGGGCTTGACCGGGGAGCTGTTTTTT. This sequence encodes CSVVRGLTGELFF.

V gene TRBV7-9 combines with J gene TRBJ1-2, with 12 bases matching TRBD1. The V gene end was trimmed by 4 bases and the J gene end by 3 bases; junction bases not matched to a gene: 3. Germline V lookup: CDR1 SEHNR, CDR2 FQNEAQ (reference sequence). The length of the CDR3 is 15 residues. The CDR3 sequence: CASSSGTGGHYGYTF. The CDR3, as DNA: TGTGCCAGCAGCTCCGGGACAGGGGGCCACTATGGCTACACCTTC.

The chain uses TRBV18 and TRBJ1-5; D remains unclear. Between the trimmed V and J ends, which lost 2 bases and 4 bases, there was a span of 9 bases. Germline CDR1 reads KGHSH; CDR2 reads LQKENI. The CDR3 sequence is 14 residues long. Here the CDR3 reads CASSPVNGNQPQHF. For the CDR3, the DNA is TGTGCCAGCTCACCAGTCAACGGGAATCAGCCCCAGCATTTT.

The chain employs TRBV6-2 or TRBV6-3 and TRBJ2-1; D is unresolved. Looked up from germline, CDR1 is MNHEY and CDR2 is SVGEGT. This CDR3 is built from 17 residues. V was shortened by 5 bases and J by 0 bases, with 17 bases between the two germline ends. The CDR3 sequence: CASSQDHSGYSYNEQFF. DNA for the CDR3: TGTGCCAGCAGTCAGGATCACTCAGGATACTCCTACAATGAGCAGTTCTTC.

The sample holds a few counts of this clonotype. The chain has TRBV29-1 and TRBJ2-7; the D is unclear. Trimming took off 6 bases at V and 3 bases at J, with 18 bases between the two ends. The CDR3 totals 14 residues. The V gene's germline CDR1 is SQVTM and CDR2 ANQGSEA. The CDR3 DNA reads TGCAGCGTCGAGAGCCCAGGTGAGAACTACGAGCAGTACTTC. Translation gives CSVESPGENYEQYF.

J is TRBJ2-3 and V is TRBV5-5; possibly TRBD1 for D (5 bases). Trimming removed 2 bases at V and 4 bases at J, with 8 bases between. Germline lookup yields CDR1 SGHKS and CDR2 YYEKEE (reference sequence). The CDR3 is 13 residues long. The CDR3 region is CASSLGVPDTQYF. CDR3 DNA sequence: TGTGCCAGCAGCTTAGGGGTCCCAGATACGCAGTATTTT.

In its sample, this clonotype was seen many times. The rearrangement links TRBV5-1 to TRBJ2-1, with D tentatively TRBD2 (6 bases). Trimming removed 4 bases from V and 5 bases from J, with 16 bases in between. From germline, CDR1 is SGHRS and CDR2 YFSETQ. The CDR3 spans 15 residues. Here the CDR3 DNA reads TGCGCCAGCAGCGCCTTGGAGCGGGTGCACAATGAGCAGTTCTTC. It is translated as CASSALERVHNEQFF.

The chain couples TRBV20-1 to TRBJ1-1; D ambiguous. The CDR3 contains 11 residues. V was trimmed by 5 bases and J by 4 bases, leaving 8 bases between them. Germline V CDR1 and CDR2: DFQATT, SNEGSKA (reference sequence). CDR3 DNA: TGCAGTGCTCAGATAAGCACTGAAGCTTTCTTT. It translates to CSAQISTEAFF.

The J gene is TRBJ1-4, the V gene TRBV29-1, with D hard to call. The ends were cut back, 4 bases at V and 4 bases at J, with 7 bases in the middle. The CDR3 has 12 residues. Germline V gene data show CDR1 as SQVTM and CDR2 as ANQGSEA. The CDR3 region has the DNA TGCAGCGTTGCGGAAAGTAATGAAAAACTGTTTTTT. Translated: CSVAESNEKLFF.